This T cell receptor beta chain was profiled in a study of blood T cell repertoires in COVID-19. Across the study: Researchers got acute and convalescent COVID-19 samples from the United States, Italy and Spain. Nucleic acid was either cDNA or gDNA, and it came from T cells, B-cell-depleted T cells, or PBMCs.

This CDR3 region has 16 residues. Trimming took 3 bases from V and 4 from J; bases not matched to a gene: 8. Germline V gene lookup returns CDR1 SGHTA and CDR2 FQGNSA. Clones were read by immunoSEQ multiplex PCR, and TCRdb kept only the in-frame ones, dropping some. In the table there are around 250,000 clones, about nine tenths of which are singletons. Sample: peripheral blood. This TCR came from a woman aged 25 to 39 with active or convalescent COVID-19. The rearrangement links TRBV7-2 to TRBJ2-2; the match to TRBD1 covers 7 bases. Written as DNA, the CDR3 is TGTGCCAGCAGCTTCCCTAGGGGGCGCGCCACCGGGGAGCTGTTTTTT. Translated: CASSFPRGRATGELFF.